This T cell receptor beta chain is drawn from a study of T cells in Graves' hyperthyroidism and ophthalmopathy. Many counts were recorded for this clonotype. The V and J ends lost 3 bases and 6 bases respectively, with 23 bases between them. Germline loops: CDR1 DFQATT, CDR2 SNEGSKA (reference sequence). CDR3 length: 16 residues. Amplification of TCR beta CDR3 regions was performed using RNA transcripts as template. Researchers ran a first-round RT-PCR on the TCR CDR3 using the HTBI primer set. TCRdb reprocessed the multiplex PCR reads via MiXCR and lists one record per CDR3 protein. The sample lists some 570,000 distinct CDR3 sequences, 13% to 15% occurring once. The study included ophthalmopathy patients with Clinical Activity Score at least 3, NOSPECS grade at least 4 and duration under 3 months.

Sample: blood. This sequence was found in a woman between 18 and 30 years old with Graves' ophthalmopathy. The chain couples TRBV20-1 to TRBJ1-1, with no clear D. CDR3 nucleotide sequence: TGCAGTGCTAGCTCTGTTAGCGACAAACGGGTCGCTGAAGCTTTCTTT. Its translation is CSASSVSDKRVAEAFF.